This T cell receptor (beta chain) was observed in a study of OX40 agonist ivuxolimab in advanced cancers. CDR1 is LGHNA, CDR2 YNFKEQ, per germline. CDR3 size: 16 residues. After removal of 4 bases from V and 9 bases from J, the junction contained 8 bases not matched to a gene. TCRdb's copy holds only in-frame clones and misses some; the assay was immunoSEQ multiplex PCR. Here the sample spans some 23,000 clones, roughly 88% being singletons. The TCR originated in an adult with an advanced solid tumor such as melanoma, head and neck, liver or kidney cancer. The source material was CD4+ or CD8+ T cells sorted from blood, sampled in a trial of the OX40 agonist ivuxolimab. This chain joins TRBV4-2 and TRBJ2-1; 14 bases align to TRBD2. The CDR3: CASSPSGTSGRGEQFF. Written as DNA, the CDR3 is TGTGCCAGCAGCCCTTCTGGGACTAGCGGGAGAGGTGAGCAGTTCTTC.